This T cell receptor beta chain was identified during a study of shared T cell receptors in the human thymus. Trimming took 0 bases from V and 2 from J; bases not matched to a gene: 7. The CDR3 covers 16 residues. CDR1 is SGHDN, CDR2 FVKESK, per germline. Libraries were prepared by immunoSEQ multiplex PCR; TCRdb keeps only in-frame clonotypes and omits some of them. The sample has around 65,000 clones, roughly 96% seen once. The sequenced sample was thymocytes. The chain combines TRBV14 with TRBJ2-7, with 7 nucleotides matching TRBD2. The sequence derives from a human donor. The CDR3 reads CASSQERLADPYEQYF. CDR3 DNA sequence: TGTGCCAGCAGCCAAGAGCGGCTAGCGGACCCCTACGAGCAGTACTTC.